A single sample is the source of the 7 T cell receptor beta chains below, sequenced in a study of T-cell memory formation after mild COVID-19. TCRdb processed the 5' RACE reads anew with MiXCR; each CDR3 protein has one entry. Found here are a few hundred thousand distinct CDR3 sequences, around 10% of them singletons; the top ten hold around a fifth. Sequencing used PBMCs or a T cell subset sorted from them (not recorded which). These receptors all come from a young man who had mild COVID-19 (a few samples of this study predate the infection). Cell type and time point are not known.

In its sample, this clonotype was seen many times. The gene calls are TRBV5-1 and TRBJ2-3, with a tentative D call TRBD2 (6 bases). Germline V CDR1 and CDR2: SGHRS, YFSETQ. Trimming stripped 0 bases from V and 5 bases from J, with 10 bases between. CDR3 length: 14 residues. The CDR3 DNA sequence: TGCGCCAGCAGCTTGGCGGTAGCGGAAGATACGCAGTATTTT. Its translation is CASSLAVAEDTQYF.

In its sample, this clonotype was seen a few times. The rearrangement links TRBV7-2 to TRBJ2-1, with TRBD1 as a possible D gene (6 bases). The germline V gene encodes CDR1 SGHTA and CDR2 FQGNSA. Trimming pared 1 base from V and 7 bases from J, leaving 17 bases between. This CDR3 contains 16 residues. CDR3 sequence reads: CASSLGFWGLGNEQFF. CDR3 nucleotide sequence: TGTGCCAGCAGCTTAGGATTTTGGGGGCTAGGTAATGAGCAGTTCTTC.

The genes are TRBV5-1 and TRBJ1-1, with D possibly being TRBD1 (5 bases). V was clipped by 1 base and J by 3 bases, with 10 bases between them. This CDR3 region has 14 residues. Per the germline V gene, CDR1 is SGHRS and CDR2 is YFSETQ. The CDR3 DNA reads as TGCGCCAGCAGCTTGAATCCGGGGGACACTGAAGCTTTCTTT. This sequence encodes CASSLNPGDTEAFF.

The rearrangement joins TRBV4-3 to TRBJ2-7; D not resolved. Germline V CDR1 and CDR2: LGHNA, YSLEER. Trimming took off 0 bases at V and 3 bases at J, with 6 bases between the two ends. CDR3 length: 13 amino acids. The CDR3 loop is CASSQDCCYEQYF. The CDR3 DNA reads TGCGCCAGCAGCCAAGATTGCTGCTACGAGCAGTACTTC.

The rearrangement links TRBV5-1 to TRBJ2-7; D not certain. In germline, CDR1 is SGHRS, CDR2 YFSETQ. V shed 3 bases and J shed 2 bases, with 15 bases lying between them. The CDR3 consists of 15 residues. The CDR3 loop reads CASSSAKTAAYEQYF. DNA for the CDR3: TGCGCCAGCAGCTCTGCGAAGACGGCAGCCTACGAGCAGTACTTC.

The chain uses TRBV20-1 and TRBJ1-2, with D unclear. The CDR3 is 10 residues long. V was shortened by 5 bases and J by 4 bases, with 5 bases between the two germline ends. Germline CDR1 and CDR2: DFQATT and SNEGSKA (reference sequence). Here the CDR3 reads CSARPYGYTF. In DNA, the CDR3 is TGCAGTGCTCGACCCTATGGCTACACCTTC.

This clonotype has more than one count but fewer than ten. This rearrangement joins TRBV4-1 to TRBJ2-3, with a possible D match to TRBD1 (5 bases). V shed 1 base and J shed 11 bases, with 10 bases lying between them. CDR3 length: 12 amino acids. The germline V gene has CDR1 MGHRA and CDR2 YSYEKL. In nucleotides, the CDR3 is TGCGCCAGCAGCCAAGCAGGGCTAGGGCAGTATTTT. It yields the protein CASSQAGLGQYF.